This note documents a single T cell receptor beta chain sequence. V was clipped by 8 bases and J by 0 bases, with 16 bases between them. CDR1 is SQVTM and CDR2 is ANQGSEA in the germline V gene. The CDR3 is made up of 14 amino acids. This entry comes from a study of cytomegalovirus exposure and HLA in healthy donors. Researchers ran the PCR with 60 Vbeta and 13 Jbeta primers. Sequencing was performed with immunoSEQ multiplex PCR; in TCRdb, only in-frame clones are kept and a portion is missing. The table shows fewer than 250,000 clones, with roughly four fifths occurring only once. The specimen sequenced was PBMCs. The rearrangement links TRBV29-1 to TRBJ1-1; possibly TRBD1 for D (6 bases). This TCR came from a girl aged 2 to 9 in good health and CMV-seronegative. The CDR3 spells CSTRGGAMNTEAFF. CDR3 nucleotides: TGCAGCACCCGAGGGGGGGCCATGAACACTGAAGCTTTCTTT.